The next 24 T cell receptor beta chains were all read from a single sample in a study of cytomegalovirus exposure and HLA in healthy donors. Measured with immunoSEQ multiplex PCR; TCRdb has only the in-frame clones, and not every one. The sample consists of 150,000 to 200,000 clones, about 80% of them appearing once. The sample comprised PBMCs. The receptors stem from a man between 18 and 35 years old in good health and CMV-seropositive.

The CDR3 reads CASSRTGGKDEQYF. CDR3 nucleotide sequence: TGTGCCAGCAGCAGAACGGGGGGTAAGGACGAGCAGTACTTC. This chain uses TRBV7-9 with TRBJ2-7; 7 bases fit TRBD2. This CDR3 has 14 amino acids. V lost 5 bases to trimming and J lost 5 bases; unmatched junction nucleotides: 9. Germline V gene data show CDR1 as SEHNR and CDR2 as FQNEAQ (reference sequence).

The chain couples TRBV7-8 to TRBJ1-4, with TRBD1 matching 8 bases. The trim removed 5 bases at V and 7 bases at J, leaving 6 bases unmatched. The length of the CDR3 is 14 residues. CDR1 and CDR2 from the germline V gene are SGHVS and FQNEAQ. This chain's CDR3 is CASSLDRVGEKLFF. In nucleotides, the CDR3 is TGTGCCAGCAGCCTGGACAGGGTTGGTGAAAAACTGTTTTTT.

A remark on this clone: This specimen includes other DNA sequences encoding the same CDR3. This chain uses TRBV30 with TRBJ1-3; D not resolved. V lost 0 bases to trimming and J lost 3 bases, with 3 bases between them. Germline CDR1 and CDR2: GTSNPN and SVGIG (reference sequence). This CDR3 has 12 residues. The CDR3 coding sequence is TGTGCCTGGAGTGTCGGTGGAAACACCATATATTTT. Translated, it gives CAWSVGGNTIYF.

The chain uses TRBV7-9 and TRBJ1-2; D is unclear. Germline V CDR1 and CDR2: SEHNR, FQNEAQ (reference sequence). Trimming removed 0 bases at V and 4 bases at J, with 12 bases between. The CDR3 has 15 residues. The CDR3 spells CASSLASAVGYGYTF. In DNA, the CDR3 is TGTGCCAGCAGCTTAGCGTCCGCAGTTGGCTATGGCTACACCTTC.

The chain is built from TRBV10-3 and TRBJ2-7, with D possibly matching TRBD1 (10 bases). The CDR3 length is 14 residues. Trimming pared 10 bases from V and 4 bases from J, leaving 20 bases between. CDR1 ENHRY and CDR2 SYGVKD come from the germline V gene. The CDR3 here is CATLAGQGIYEQYF. DNA of the CDR3: TGTGCCACCCTAGCGGGACAGGGGATATACGAGCAGTACTTC.

This chain uses TRBV27 with TRBJ2-7, with D perhaps matching TRBD1 (6 bases). The germline V and J ends were trimmed by 4 bases and 8 bases, with 12 bases remaining between them. This CDR3 contains 12 residues. Germline V gives CDR1 MNHEY, CDR2 SMNVEV (reference sequence). This CDR3 reads CASSSMGAQQYF. CDR3 nucleotides: TGTGCCAGCAGTTCCATGGGGGCCCAGCAGTACTTC.

DNA for the CDR3: TGTGCCAGCAGCTTGGACCGAACCGCAGGGGGCTACACCTTC. Translation gives CASSLDRTAGGYTF. The chain combines TRBV5-4 with TRBJ1-2; D possibly corresponds to TRBD1 (5 bases). The CDR3 has 14 amino acids. Germline V gene data show CDR1 as SGHNT and CDR2 as YYREEE (reference sequence). V gave up 0 bases and J gave up 8 bases, with 14 bases separating them.

This sequence joins TRBV7-3 and TRBJ2-3; 7 nucleotides line up with TRBD2. The CDR3 spans 15 residues. CDR1 and CDR2 (germline): SGHTA, FQGTGA. With 1 base clipped from V and 6 bases from J, the junction kept 7 bases outside the gene matches. The CDR3: CASSLSGSLSDTQYF. In DNA, the CDR3 is TGTGCCAGCAGCTTAAGCGGGAGTTTGTCGGATACGCAGTATTTT. Together with reference TRBV7-3 and TRBJ2-3, the CDR3 gives the full variable domain: GAGVSQTPSNKVTEKGKYVELRCDPISGHTALYWYRQSLGQGPEFLIYFQGTGAADDSGLPNDRFFAVRPEGSVSTLKIQRTERGDSAVYLCASSLSGSLSDTQYFGPGTRLTVL.

The chain recombines TRBV7-2 with TRBJ2-4; D is ambiguous. The germline V gene encodes CDR1 SGHTA and CDR2 FQGNSA. V shed 2 bases and J shed 0 bases, with 5 bases lying between them. CDR3 length: 14 amino acids. CDR3 in amino acids: CASSLSRAKNIQYF. The CDR3 DNA is TGTGCCAGCAGCTTATCCAGAGCCAAAAACATTCAGTACTTC.

The chain couples TRBV6-1 to TRBJ1-2, with D perhaps matching TRBD1 (6 bases). The germline CDR1 and CDR2 sequences are MNHNS and SASEGT. Trimming shortened V by 6 bases and J by 1 base, and 12 bases separated the two germline ends. The CDR3 sequence is 14 residues long. The CDR3 sequence: CASRPGHGNYGYTF. CDR3 DNA sequence: TGTGCCAGCAGGCCGGGACATGGTAACTATGGCTACACCTTC.

The V and J genes are TRBV28 and TRBJ2-2, with D perhaps TRBD2 (6 bases). Germline CDR1 MDHEN, CDR2 SYDVKM. Trimming pared 6 bases from V and 4 bases from J, leaving 12 bases between. The CDR3 runs 14 residues. CDR3 nucleotide sequence: TGTGCCAGCAGGTTGGGGGGAATCACCGGGGAGCTGTTTTTT. It specifies CASRLGGITGELFF.

This chain joins TRBV5-5 and TRBJ2-7; 9 nucleotides agree with TRBD2. This CDR3 contains 14 residues. J gave up 2 bases and V 4 bases, and 4 bases lay outside the gene matches. Germline V gives CDR1 SGHKS, CDR2 YYEKEE (reference sequence). The CDR3 region is CASSPASGAYEQYF. CDR3 nucleotide sequence: TGTGCCAGCAGCCCCGCTAGCGGGGCCTACGAGCAGTACTTC.

The rearrangement uses TRBV29-1 and TRBJ2-1; tentative D call: TRBD2 (5 bases). The CDR3 is 14 amino acids. From germline, CDR1 is SQVTM and CDR2 ANQGSEA. The germline V and J ends were trimmed by 6 bases and 0 bases, with 12 bases remaining between them. The CDR3 DNA is TGCAGCGTCTCACGGGGTGCCTCCTACAATGAGCAGTTCTTC. This translates into CSVSRGASYNEQFF.

CDR3 sequence: CASSLGAGESDEQFF. As DNA, the CDR3 is TGCGCCAGCAGCTTGGGAGCGGGAGAATCGGATGAGCAGTTCTTC. The genes are TRBV5-1 and TRBJ2-1; 8 bases align to TRBD2. The CDR3 sequence is 15 residues long. The J segment lost 8 bases and the V segment lost 0 bases, leaving 7 bases of the junction unmatched. Germline CDR1 is SGHRS and CDR2 is YFSETQ.

V is TRBV5-1 and J is TRBJ1-4; D may be TRBD1 (5 bases). CDR1 and CDR2 from the germline V gene are SGHRS and YFSETQ. This CDR3 region has 16 residues. Trimming left V 3 bases short and J 4 bases short, with 16 bases between. Here the CDR3 reads CASSSGPGSGNEKLFF. CDR3 in DNA: TGCGCCAGCAGCTCCGGGCCAGGGTCAGGTAATGAAAAACTGTTTTTT.

This clone appeared once. The chain joins TRBV5-1 to TRBJ1-1; 9 bases line up with TRBD1. Per germline, CDR1 SGHRS and CDR2 YFSETQ. J was trimmed by 4 bases and V by 4 bases; bases with no gene match: 8. The CDR3 sequence is 15 residues long. The CDR3 sequence: CASSLEQGASTEAFF. The DNA of the CDR3 is TGCGCCAGCAGCCTGGAACAGGGGGCCAGCACTGAAGCTTTCTTT. Full variable domain (outside the CDR3, taken from reference TRBV5-1 and TRBJ1-1): KAGVTQTPRYLIKTRGQQVTLSCSPISGHRSVSWYQQTPGQGLQFLFEYFSETQRNKGNFPGRFSGRQFSNSRSEMNVSTLELGDSALYLCASSLEQGASTEAFFGQGTRLTVV.

Comment on this clone: A much larger clone lies a single base off, so this may be a read error. The rearrangement uses TRBV5-1 and TRBJ2-3; 7 bases map to TRBD1. Trimming at V came to 4 bases and at J to 0 bases, leaving 2 bases not matched to a gene. Germline-derived CDR1 and CDR2 are SGHRS and YFSETQ. This CDR3 is built from 14 residues. The CDR3 reads CASSGGQSTDTQYF. DNA of the CDR3: TGCGCCAGCAGCGGGGGACAGAGCACAGATACGCAGTATTTT.

This chain connects TRBV9 to TRBJ2-7; the match to TRBD2 covers 8 bases. V was clipped by 4 bases and J by 2 bases; unmatched bases: 11. CDR1 SGDLS and CDR2 YYNGEE come from the germline V gene. The CDR3 has 16 amino acids. The CDR3 sequence: CASSPRVGGRTYEQYF. The CDR3 DNA follows: TGTGCCAGCAGCCCCAGAGTGGGCGGGAGGACCTACGAGCAGTACTTC.

V is TRBV7-2 and J is TRBJ1-2, with D unresolved. Trimming cost V 3 bases and J 5 bases, with 4 bases left between them. The CDR3 is made up of 11 amino acids. Per the germline V gene, CDR1 is SGHTA and CDR2 is FQGNSA. The CDR3, as DNA: TGTGCCAGCAGCTTTCTTTATGGCTACACCTTC. Protein: CASSFLYGYTF.

This clone appeared a single time. DNA of the CDR3: TGTGCCAGCAGTTACACGGGGGTGGGGGAGACCCAGTACTTC. Its protein is CASSYTGVGETQYF. This chain connects TRBV27 to TRBJ2-5; possible D gene TRBD2, 6 bases. This CDR3 contains 14 residues. Germline V gene lookup returns CDR1 MNHEY and CDR2 SMNVEV (reference sequence). Between the trimmed V and J ends, which lost 4 bases and 5 bases, there was a span of 14 bases.

The genes are TRBV28 and TRBJ2-2; 7 bases agree with TRBD1. The CDR3 is made up of 15 amino acids. CDR1 is MDHEN and CDR2 is SYDVKM in the germline V gene. Trimming cost V 10 bases and J 4 bases; bases outside gene matches: 12. The CDR3 sequence: CATSSDRERTGELFF. The CDR3 region has the DNA TGTGCCACCTCATCTGACAGGGAGCGCACCGGGGAGCTGTTTTTT.

V usage is TRBV7-2 and J usage is TRBJ2-3; 9 nucleotides align to TRBD1. Germline V gene sequence: CDR1 SGHTA, CDR2 FQGNSA. The junction had 4 bases not matched to a gene; V was cut back by 4 bases and J by 5 bases. The CDR3 is made up of 14 amino acids. DNA for the CDR3: TGTGCCAGCAGCTCCGGGACAGGGAAAGATACGCAGTATTTT. This gives the protein CASSSGTGKDTQYF. Full variable domain (remainder filled in from reference TRBV7-2 and TRBJ2-3): GAGVSQSPSNKVTEKGKDVELRCDPISGHTALYWYRQSLGQGLEFLIYFQGNSAPDKSGLPSDRFSAERTGGSVSTLTIQRTQQEDSAVYLCASSSGTGKDTQYFGPGTRLTVL.

The chain employs TRBV9 and TRBJ1-2; D is unresolved. The germline V and J ends were trimmed by 3 bases and 8 bases, with 8 bases remaining between them. The CDR3 has 11 amino acids. CDR1 SGDLS and CDR2 YYNGEE come from the germline V gene. CDR3 in amino acids: CASSGSRGYTF. The CDR3 DNA is TGTGCCAGCAGCGGATCTAGGGGCTACACCTTC.

The CDR3 DNA sequence: TGTGCCAGCAGCTTGGGGGTCGGGAGGGGCTTGGATGCAGATACGCAGTATTTT. It is translated as CASSLGVGRGLDADTQYF. The rearrangement joins TRBV5-6 to TRBJ2-3; 8 nucleotides line up with TRBD2. With V trimmed by 0 bases and J by 4 bases, 13 bases remained unmatched. This CDR3 spans 18 amino acids. The V gene's germline CDR1 is SGHDT and CDR2 YYEEEE.